Below, 22 T cell receptor beta chains from the same sample are listed, as sequenced in a study of regulatory T cells in long-lasting Graves disease. Time point meaning: newly diagnosed GD, antithyroid drugs for less than 3 months. RNA from PBMCs was the source of the TCR library. For TCR beta, libraries came from iRepertoire HTBI primers and Arm-PCR of CDR3 regions. Via MiXCR, TCRdb re-called the multiplex PCR reads, giving one row per CDR3 protein. In the table there are some 600,000 distinct CDR3 sequences, about 15% of which are singletons. These same records also appear under a second study, on T cells in Graves' hyperthyroidism and ophthalmopathy.

The sequences come from peripheral blood mononuclear cells (PBMCs), collected at new diagnosis, from a patient treated with antithyroid drugs. The receptors come from a man between 18 and 35 years old with Graves disease.

Of note for this clonotype: It may be a read error: a sequence one base away is much more abundant. The rearrangement joins TRBV20-1 to TRBJ2-3; 7 bases align to TRBD2. The CDR3 extends over 15 amino acids. CDR1 is DFQATT and CDR2 is SNEGSKA in the germline V gene (reference sequence). Losses at the gene ends were 5 bases for V and 4 bases for J; bases not matched to a gene: 12. CDR3 nucleotides: TGCAGTGCTGCCTCTAGCGGCTGGTCCCCAGATACGCAGTATTTT. This codes for CSAASSGWSPDTQYF.

This clonotype was found a few times. CDR3 amino acids: CASSGPGQGSSGANVLTF. DNA of the CDR3: TGTGCCAGCAGCGGTCCGGGACAGGGCTCCTCTGGGGCCAACGTCCTGACTTTC. V gene TRBV7-9 combines with J gene TRBJ2-6; 9 bases map to TRBD1. The germline V gene encodes CDR1 SEHNR and CDR2 FQNEAQ (reference sequence). The CDR3 is 18 residues long. V lost 5 bases to trimming and J lost 0 bases; unmatched junction nucleotides: 8.

This clonotype was counted only a few times. The rearrangement joins TRBV25-1 to TRBJ2-7; 11 nucleotides match TRBD2. With 3 bases clipped from V and 2 bases from J, the junction kept 3 bases outside the gene matches. The CDR3 runs 15 residues. CDR1 and CDR2 from the germline V gene are MGHDK and SYGVNS. CDR3 sequence: CASSEISGRAYEQYF. The DNA for the CDR3 is TGTGCCAGCAGTGAGATTAGCGGGAGGGCCTACGAGCAGTACTTC.

Many counts were recorded for this clonotype. This chain links TRBV18 with TRBJ1-1, with TRBD1 matching 9 bases. V shed 6 bases, J shed 0 bases, and the junction held 11 bases outside the gene matches. The CDR3 has 17 amino acids. Germline lookup yields CDR1 KGHSH and CDR2 LQKENI. CDR3 sequence (DNA): TGTGCCAGCTCGCTGGAGGGCGGACAGGGGATGAACACTGAAGCTTTCTTT. Amino acids: CASSLEGGQGMNTEAFF.

The V call is TRBV7-6, the J call TRBJ1-5; a possible D gene is TRBD1 (5 bases). V lost 6 bases and J lost 5, with 11 bases in between. Germline-derived CDR1 and CDR2 are SGHVS and FNYEAQ. CDR3 length: 13 residues. The CDR3 DNA is TGTGCCAGCAGTGAGGGGAGGGATCAGCCCCAGCATTTT. It specifies CASSEGRDQPQHF.

The V call is TRBV27, the J call TRBJ2-7, with D possibly matching TRBD1 (5 bases). CDR3 length: 13 residues. The V end lost 8 bases, the J end lost 5 bases, and 16 bases lay between the germline ends. Germline V gene sequence: CDR1 MNHEY, CDR2 SMNVEV (reference sequence). CDR3 sequence reads: CASLPAGMNEQYF. The CDR3 DNA reads as TGTGCCAGCCTTCCCGCAGGGATGAACGAGCAGTACTTC.

This chain uses TRBV28 with TRBJ2-7, with D tentatively TRBD1 or TRBD2 (5 bases each). Per the germline V gene, CDR1 is MDHEN and CDR2 is SYDVKM. The CDR3 runs 15 residues. V lost 5 bases and J lost 0, with 14 bases in between. The CDR3 region has the DNA TGTGCCAGCAGTCATCTCGGGACGGGCTCCTACGAGCAGTACTTC. Translation gives CASSHLGTGSYEQYF. The full variable domain, rest sourced from reference TRBV28 and TRBJ2-7, is DVKVTQSSRYLVKRTGEKVFLECVQDMDHENMFWYRQDPGLGLRLIYFSYDVKMKEKGDIPEGYSVSREKKERFSLILESASTNQTSMYLCASSHLGTGSYEQYFGPGTRLTVT.

This clonotype was recorded a few times. This chain uses TRBV27 with TRBJ2-1; 8 bases map to TRBD1. In germline, CDR1 is MNHEY, CDR2 SMNVEV (reference sequence). This CDR3 is built from 16 residues. V was pared by 6 bases and J by 9 bases, with 16 bases of the junction left unmatched. The chain's CDR3 is CASSPLSGTGVGEQFF. CDR3 bases: TGTGCCAGCAGCCCACTTTCCGGGACAGGCGTTGGTGAGCAGTTCTTC.

This clonotype appeared a few times. Given a much more abundant clone one base away, this may be a read error. The chain joins TRBV27 to TRBJ1-6, with D hard to call. The CDR3 spans 11 residues. Trimming removed 2 bases at V and 12 bases at J, with 5 bases between. Germline CDR1 and CDR2: MNHEY and SMNVEV (reference sequence). The CDR3 DNA reads TGTGCCAGCAGTTTACCTGGACCCCTCCACTTT. Its translation: CASSLPGPLHF.

The chain employs TRBV6-2 or TRBV6-3 and TRBJ2-3, with TRBD1 matching over 8 bases. Losses at the gene ends were 8 bases for V and 6 bases for J; bases not matched to a gene: 13. The CDR3 length is 15 residues. Germline V gives CDR1 MNHEY, CDR2 SVGEGT. The CDR3 DNA sequence: TGTGCCAGCCGGACAGGGCGGGGTATTGCGGATACGCAGTATTTT. Protein: CASRTGRGIADTQYF.

As concerns this clonotype: Compared with germline, one end of the junction differs, possibly owing to a read error. The chain has TRBV28 and TRBJ1-4, with D uncertain. The length of the CDR3 is 11 residues. Per germline, CDR1 MDHEN and CDR2 SYDVKM. This CDR3 is CTSSFNEKLFF. The CDR3 DNA sequence: TGTACCAGCAGTTTCAATGAAAAACTGTTTTTT.

This clonotype was found many times. The rearrangement uses TRBV28 and TRBJ1-1; unclear D gene. Between the trimmed V and J ends, which lost 4 bases and 4 bases, there was a span of 7 bases. Germline CDR1 is MDHEN and CDR2 is SYDVKM. The CDR3 is made up of 12 amino acids. In DNA form, the CDR3 reads TGTGCCAGCAGTTCTCCTACCACTGAAGCTTTCTTT. This encodes CASSSPTTEAFF. The variable domain in full, completed from reference TRBV28 and TRBJ1-1, reads DVKVTQSSRYLVKRTGEKVFLECVQDMDHENMFWYRQDPGLGLRLIYFSYDVKMKEKGDIPEGYSVSREKKERFSLILESASTNQTSMYLCASSSPTTEAFFGQGTRLTVV.

This clonotype was counted a few times. V usage is TRBV9 and J usage is TRBJ1-5; no firm D call. Trimming shortened V by 3 bases and J by 3 bases, and 13 bases separated the two germline ends. Germline CDR1 SGDLS, CDR2 YYNGEE. CDR3 length equals 15 residues. The CDR3 region has the DNA TGTGCCAGCAGCGGGACGGGAGGACTCAATCAGCCCCAGCATTTT. Amino acids: CASSGTGGLNQPQHF.

This sequence joins TRBV20-1 and TRBJ2-1; D uncertain. CDR3 size: 17 residues. Germline values: CDR1 DFQATT, CDR2 SNEGSKA (reference sequence). The V end lost 1 base, the J end lost 8 bases, and 24 bases lay between the germline ends. The CDR3 sequence is CSARGPFTLRSRYEQFF. The CDR3 DNA reads as TGCAGTGCTAGAGGCCCCTTTACATTGAGGTCGAGGTATGAGCAGTTCTTC.

The chain combines TRBV4-1 with TRBJ1-5; unclear D gene. With 2 bases removed from V and 6 bases from J, the gap between germline ends came to 8 bases. The length of the CDR3 is 13 residues. Germline lookup yields CDR1 MGHRA and CDR2 YSYEKL. The DNA of the CDR3 is TGCGCCAGCAGCCAACGAACGGCTCAGCCCCAGCATTTT. Protein product: CASSQRTAQPQHF.

The V gene is TRBV3-1, the J gene TRBJ2-7, with D tentatively TRBD1 or TRBD2 (5 bases each). Trimming removed 3 bases at V and 6 bases at J, with 12 bases between. Germline loops: CDR1 LGHDT, CDR2 YNNKEL (reference sequence). The CDR3 extends over 13 amino acids. The CDR3 is CASSQGVVLEQYF. The CDR3 coding sequence is TGTGCCAGCAGCCAGGGGGTCGTCCTCGAGCAGTACTTC.

This clonotype was seen ten or more times. This chain links TRBV27 with TRBJ2-7, with TRBD1 identical over 9 bases. Losses at the gene ends were 2 bases for V and 2 bases for J; bases not matched to a gene: 7. Germline values: CDR1 MNHEY, CDR2 SMNVEV (reference sequence). The CDR3 covers 16 residues. The CDR3 DNA reads as TGTGCCAGCAGTTTAGGTCTGGGACAGGGAGCCTACGAGCAGTACTTC. It is translated as CASSLGLGQGAYEQYF.

This clonotype has only a few counts. DNA for the CDR3: TGTGCCACCAGTGACCCGGACAGGTTCGAAACTAACTATGGCTACACCTTC. Amino acid sequence: CATSDPDRFETNYGYTF. The chain employs TRBV24-1 and TRBJ1-2, with 7 positions matching TRBD1. Losses at the gene ends were 4 bases for V and 0 bases for J; bases not matched to a gene: 10. Per the germline V gene, CDR1 is KGHDR and CDR2 is SFDVKD. The CDR3 loop spans 17 amino acids.

This clonotype was seen a few times. This sequence joins TRBV20-1 and TRBJ2-1; 11 nucleotides align to TRBD2. The CDR3 has 17 residues. Germline V gives CDR1 DFQATT, CDR2 SNEGSKA (reference sequence). V shed 0 bases, J shed 5 bases, and the junction held 9 bases outside the gene matches. CDR3 residues: CSARDLDSSGRNNEQFF. In DNA form, the CDR3 reads TGCAGTGCTAGAGACCTCGACTCTAGCGGGAGGAACAATGAGCAGTTCTTC.

This clonotype occurred many times. This rearrangement joins TRBV20-1 to TRBJ1-2; D might be TRBD1 (5 bases). V gave up 0 bases and J gave up 0 bases, with 14 bases separating them. The CDR3 length is 16 residues. The V gene's germline CDR1 is DFQATT and CDR2 SNEGSKA (reference sequence). The CDR3 region has the DNA TGCAGTGCTAGAGATTTCGCCGACAGTTCTAACTATGGCTACACCTTC. Translating gives CSARDFADSSNYGYTF.

This clonotype was found many times. J is TRBJ2-7 and V is TRBV20-1, with D perhaps matching TRBD1 (5 bases). This CDR3 region has 15 residues. Germline V gives CDR1 DFQATT, CDR2 SNEGSKA (reference sequence). Trimming cost V 6 bases and J 3 bases, with 21 bases left between them. CDR3: CSAAMGRTFRYEQYF. In DNA form, the CDR3 reads TGCAGTGCCGCCATGGGGCGGACCTTCCGCTACGAGCAGTACTTC.

This clonotype was counted only a few times. The chain links TRBV19 to TRBJ2-4; perhaps TRBD1 as D (6 bases). The CDR3 extends over 15 amino acids. Germline V lookup: CDR1 LNHDA, CDR2 SQIVND (reference sequence). The V gene lost 5 bases and the J gene lost 0 bases, with 11 bases spanning the gap. The CDR3 nucleotides are TGTGCCAGTAGTCGGACAGACGTAGCCAAAAACATTCAGTACTTC. It specifies CASSRTDVAKNIQYF.